The next 14 T cell receptor beta chains were all read from a single sample in a study of OX40 agonist ivuxolimab in advanced cancers. The library was produced with the immunoSEQ multiplex PCR assay. TCRdb retrieved this table from immuneACCESS and kept in-frame rearrangements only. Not all clones are present; in checked studies, unresolved V genes account for under half, and no reason is known for the remainder. The sample table shows fewer than 85,000 clones, and roughly 78% are seen once. Approximately 5% of the sample lies in the top ten. This sample comprised CD4+ or CD8+ T cells sorted from blood, obtained in a trial of the OX40 agonist ivuxolimab. These receptors all come from an adult with an advanced solid tumor such as melanoma, head and neck, liver or kidney cancer.

The chain couples TRBV10-3 to TRBJ2-3, with D perhaps assigned TRBD1 or TRBD2 (7 bases each). This CDR3 comprises 15 residues. Germline V gene sequence: CDR1 ENHRY, CDR2 SYGVKD. V was pared by 4 bases and J by 3 bases, with 14 bases between. CDR3 nucleotides: TGTGCCATCAGTGGGGGGGAGGGGGCGACAGATACGCAGTATTTT. It is translated as CAISGGEGATDTQYF.

In this sample, this clone turned up a few times. V usage is TRBV6-5 and J usage is TRBJ1-1; D possibly corresponds to TRBD1 (6 bases). The ends were cut back, 5 bases at V and 4 bases at J, with 17 bases in the middle. CDR1 is MNHEY and CDR2 is SVGAGI in the germline V gene. The CDR3 is made up of 15 amino acids. CDR3 coding DNA: TGTGCCAGCAGTACCGGGGGGGGCGGACGCACTGAAGCTTTCTTT. This encodes CASSTGGGGRTEAFF.

This clone came up a few times. V and J are TRBV11-2 and TRBJ2-1; 13 positions agree with TRBD2. V gave up 2 bases and J gave up 6 bases; unmatched junction bases: 10. This CDR3 is 18 amino acids long. CDR1 and CDR2 (germline): SGHAT, FQNNGV. The CDR3 region is CASSLWGLAGTPANEQFF. CDR3 bases: TGTGCCAGCAGCTTATGGGGACTAGCGGGAACCCCGGCCAATGAGCAGTTCTTC.

This chain joins TRBV7-2 and TRBJ1-1; maybe TRBD1 (5 bases). The CDR3 runs to 15 residues. Germline CDR1 and CDR2: SGHTA and FQGNSA. V lost 3 bases and J lost 4, with 15 bases in between. The CDR3 bases are TGTGCCAGCAGCTTGAGTAGCCGGGGGGGCACTGAAGCTTTCTTT. Translation: CASSLSSRGGTEAFF.

V usage is TRBV19 and J usage is TRBJ1-6; D ambiguous. The CDR3 length is 13 residues. Trimming took off 5 bases at V and 5 bases at J, with 7 bases between the two ends. Germline CDR1 and CDR2: LNHDA and SQIVND (reference sequence). Here the CDR3 DNA reads TGTGCCAGTAGTGGGGTGAATAATTCACCCCTCCACTTT. Translating gives CASSGVNNSPLHF.

By sample share, this clone is medium-sized. V usage is TRBV6-1 and J usage is TRBJ1-5; D not certain. Between the trimmed V and J ends, which lost 3 bases and 6 bases, there was a span of 12 bases. The CDR3 spans 14 residues. Germline values: CDR1 MNHNS, CDR2 SASEGT. The CDR3 region is CASSEQTEGQPQHF. In DNA form, the CDR3 reads TGTGCCAGCAGTGAGCAGACCGAGGGTCAGCCCCAGCATTTT.

This chain uses TRBV18 with TRBJ1-1; 8 bases fit TRBD1. Germline lookup yields CDR1 KGHSH and CDR2 LQKENI. The V and J ends lost 3 bases and 6 bases, in that order; junction bases with no gene match: 9. The CDR3 runs 15 residues. Written as DNA, the CDR3 is TGTGCCAGCTCACCTTGGACAGGGCAGGGGGCTGAAGCTTTCTTT. This codes for CASSPWTGQGAEAFF.

The table lists this clone with a count of one. In nucleotides, the CDR3 is TGCGCCAGCAGTGCGCGACAGAACACTGAAGCTTTCTTT. It is translated as CASSARQNTEAFF. The chain is built from TRBV10-2 and TRBJ1-1, with D unresolved. CDR1 WSHSY and CDR2 SAAADI come from the germline V gene. The CDR3 spans 13 residues. V shed 4 bases and J shed 1 base, with 7 bases lying between them.

The gene calls are TRBV6-5 and TRBJ2-4; 10 nucleotides match TRBD2. The CDR3 spans 15 residues. Germline CDR1 is MNHEY and CDR2 is SVGAGI. The V gene end was trimmed by 8 bases and the J gene end by 0 bases; junction bases not matched to a gene: 4. As DNA, the CDR3 is TGTGCCAGCTGGACTAGCGGACTAGCCAAAAACATTCAGTACTTC. Protein product: CASWTSGLAKNIQYF.

On this clone itself: Its ends do not fully match the called genes, so a read error is possible. The chain couples TRBV5-1 to TRBJ2-5; a weak D match, TRBD2 (5 bases). The CDR3 totals 14 residues. CDR1 SGHRS and CDR2 YFSETQ come from the germline V gene. As DNA, the CDR3 is TGCGCCAGCAGCACCGGAAGCGGCCAAGAGGCCCAGTACTTC. This codes for CASSTGSGQEAQYF.

This chain joins TRBV6-5 and TRBJ1-2, with 7 bases fitting TRBD1. Trimming at V came to 2 bases and at J to 8 bases, leaving 2 bases not matched to a gene. Germline-derived CDR1 and CDR2 are MNHEY and SVGAGI. The CDR3 covers 12 residues. The CDR3 nucleotides are TGTGCCAGCAGTTACATAGGGGGCGGCTACACCTTC. Protein sequence: CASSYIGGGYTF.

The chain combines TRBV19 with TRBJ1-3; perhaps TRBD1 as D (6 bases). The length of the CDR3 is 13 residues. Germline V CDR1 and CDR2: LNHDA, SQIVND (reference sequence). Trimming cost V 7 bases and J 2 bases, with 9 bases left between them. In DNA form, the CDR3 reads TGTGCCAGTATACACAGGGCTGGAAACACCATATATTTT. Translating gives CASIHRAGNTIYF.

The chain uses TRBV6-1 and TRBJ2-7, with 7 bases that match TRBD2. There are 16 residues in the CDR3. CDR1 is MNHNS, CDR2 SASEGT, per germline. V dropped 0 bases and J dropped 2; count of bases not matched to a gene: 7. CDR3 DNA sequence: TGTGCCAGCAGTGAAGCTTTGGCTAGCGGCCCCTACGAGCAGTACTTC. This codes for CASSEALASGPYEQYF.

The rearrangement joins TRBV6-5 to TRBJ2-3, with a possible D match to TRBD2 (6 bases). V gave up 5 bases and J gave up 8 bases, with 17 bases separating them. The CDR3 is made up of 14 amino acids. Germline assignment: CDR1 MNHEY and CDR2 SVGAGI. DNA for the CDR3: TGTGCCAGCAGTCCCGACACCGCAGCGGGTACGCAGTATTTT. Translated, it gives CASSPDTAAGTQYF.